One sample yielded the 19 T cell receptor beta chains listed below, sequenced in a study of T-cell memory formation after mild COVID-19. TCRdb re-called the 5' RACE reads with MiXCR, one entry per CDR3 protein. The data hold about 430,000 distinct CDR3 sequences, with about 20% observed a single time. The sample comprised PBMCs or a T cell subset sorted from them (not recorded which). These TCRs come from a young man who had mild COVID-19 (a few samples of this study predate the infection). Cell type and time point are not known.

This clonotype was observed a handful of times. V is TRBV4-3 and J is TRBJ2-1; 7 bases are a match to TRBD2. CDR1 is LGHNA and CDR2 is YSLEER in the germline V gene. V was clipped by 1 base and J by 5 bases; unmatched bases: 8. The CDR3 spans 16 residues. The CDR3 spells CASSQGGAAGDNEQFF. The CDR3 region has the DNA TGCGCCAGCAGCCAAGGTGGGGCGGCGGGGGACAATGAGCAGTTCTTC.

This clonotype has only one observation. V and J are TRBV7-8 and TRBJ2-7, with 9 bases matching TRBD1. CDR1 SGHVS and CDR2 FQNEAQ come from the germline V gene. The ends lost 4 bases at V and 3 bases at J; junction bases unmatched: 4. This CDR3 has 14 residues. The CDR3 coding sequence is TGTGCCAGCAGCTCGTGGACAGGGGTCTACGAGCAGTACTTC. Its translation: CASSSWTGVYEQYF.

This clonotype was detected many times. The J gene is TRBJ2-2, the V gene TRBV7-9; TRBD1 agrees at 9 bases. Germline V gene sequence: CDR1 SEHNR, CDR2 FQNEAQ (reference sequence). J lost 2 bases, V lost 5 bases, and 6 bases had no gene match. CDR3 length: 16 amino acids. The CDR3 spells CASSTTGQGNTGELFF. Here the CDR3 DNA reads TGTGCCAGCAGCACCACGGGACAGGGAAACACCGGGGAGCTGTTTTTT.

This rearrangement joins TRBV6-2 or TRBV6-3 to TRBJ1-5; unclear D gene. This CDR3 contains 15 residues. Trimming cost V 4 bases and J 5 bases, with 15 bases left between them. CDR1 MNHEY and CDR2 SVGEGT come from the germline V gene. The CDR3, as DNA: TGTGCCAGCAGTTCCCTGGGTCGTGGGGATCAGCCCCAGCATTTT. This sequence encodes CASSSLGRGDQPQHF.

The J gene is TRBJ1-5, the V gene TRBV4-1; TRBD1 matches 11 bases. CDR1 is MGHRA, CDR2 YSYEKL, per germline. Losses at the gene ends were 4 bases for V and 6 bases for J; bases not matched to a gene: 5. CDR3 length: 15 amino acids. The chain's CDR3 is CASSPRDRGSQPQHF. CDR3 DNA sequence: TGCGCCAGCAGCCCCCGGGACAGGGGGAGTCAGCCCCAGCATTTT.

This clonotype was seen only a few times. The chain has TRBV7-6 and TRBJ2-5; TRBD2 aligns across 10 bases. CDR1 and CDR2 from the germline V gene are SGHVS and FNYEAQ. The CDR3 is 18 amino acids. V was clipped by 4 bases and J by 5 bases; unmatched bases: 16. The CDR3 DNA follows: TGTGCCAGCAGCTACTCTAGCGGGGGATGGTTCGGCGAGGAGACCCAGTACTTC. Residues: CASSYSSGGWFGEETQYF.

The rearrangement joins TRBV7-2 to TRBJ2-5; D call uncertain. V was shortened by 7 bases and J by 5 bases, with 20 bases between the two germline ends. Germline values: CDR1 SGHTA, CDR2 FQGNSA. The CDR3 loop spans 15 amino acids. The CDR3 DNA sequence: TGTGCCAGCACCCCCGGGCATAGGGCTTGGGAGACCCAGTACTTC. This gives the protein CASTPGHRAWETQYF. The whole variable domain, filled in from reference TRBV7-2 and TRBJ2-5, reads GAGVSQSPSNKVTEKGKDVELRCDPISGHTALYWYRQSLGQGLEFLIYFQGNSAPDKSGLPSDRFSAERTGGSVSTLTIQRTQQEDSAVYLCASTPGHRAWETQYFGPGTRLLVL.

V usage is TRBV6-6 and J usage is TRBJ2-5; D not certain. The CDR3 sequence is 11 residues long. The V and J ends lost 2 bases and 4 bases respectively, with 2 bases between them. Per the germline V gene, CDR1 is MNHNY and CDR2 is SVGAGI (reference sequence). CDR3 in amino acids: CASSYIETQYF. In DNA, the CDR3 is TGTGCCAGCAGTTACATAGAGACCCAGTACTTC.

This clonotype was seen only a few times. This sequence joins TRBV5-1 and TRBJ1-1; no clear D. The CDR3 length is 12 residues. Trimming left V 4 bases short and J 6 bases short, with 10 bases between. The V gene's germline CDR1 is SGHRS and CDR2 YFSETQ. The CDR3 region is CASSAGSPEAFF. The CDR3 region has the DNA TGCGCCAGCAGCGCAGGTTCCCCTGAAGCTTTCTTT.

This clonotype occurred a few times. The J gene is TRBJ1-1, the V gene TRBV5-1; D ambiguous. Germline V gives CDR1 SGHRS, CDR2 YFSETQ. Trimming left V 1 base short and J 5 bases short, with 9 bases between. This CDR3 is built from 13 residues. The CDR3 sequence: CASSLNTGTEAFF. CDR3 nucleotides: TGCGCCAGCAGCTTGAATACGGGGACTGAAGCTTTCTTT.

This clonotype was counted only a few times. V and J are TRBV28 and TRBJ2-7; 9 bases fit TRBD1. V lost 5 bases and J lost 6; bases outside the gene matches: 8. Looked up from germline, CDR1 is MDHEN and CDR2 is SYDVKM. The CDR3 has 14 amino acids. The CDR3 spells CASSSGTGFAEQYV. In DNA form, the CDR3 reads TGTGCCAGCAGTAGTGGGACAGGGTTTGCCGAGCAGTACGTC.

The chain uses TRBV10-3 and TRBJ2-7; the D is unclear. The CDR3 runs 14 residues. The germline V gene encodes CDR1 ENHRY and CDR2 SYGVKD. With 10 bases removed from V and 3 bases from J, the gap between germline ends came to 19 bases. The CDR3 bases are TGTGCCACCCAGCTGGCGGTAGGAAACTACGAGCAGTACTTC. Amino acid sequence: CATQLAVGNYEQYF.

V is TRBV7-2 and J is TRBJ2-3; 8 bases map to TRBD2. Trimming cost V 3 bases and J 0 bases; bases outside gene matches: 8. Germline-derived CDR1 and CDR2 are SGHTA and FQGNSA. The CDR3 runs 17 residues. Written as DNA, the CDR3 is TGTGCCAGCAGCTTGTCGGCGGGGGGCACTAGCACAGATACGCAGTATTTT. Translation: CASSLSAGGTSTDTQYF.

This clonotype has only one observation. The chain joins TRBV12-3 or TRBV12-4 to TRBJ1-1; 7 bases map to TRBD1. The CDR3 is 10 amino acids. Trimming removed 7 bases from V and 10 bases from J; junction bases left unmatched: 3. This CDR3 is CASKAGGAFF. For the CDR3, the DNA is TGTGCCAGCAAGGCAGGGGGAGCTTTCTTT.

The sample holds a few counts of this clonotype. This rearrangement joins TRBV7-2 to TRBJ1-4; possibly TRBD1 for D (5 bases). Trimming took off 5 bases at V and 7 bases at J, with 17 bases between the two ends. The CDR3 contains 15 residues. CDR1 and CDR2 from the germline V gene are SGHTA and FQGNSA. The CDR3 region has the DNA TGTGCCAGCAGCCCTCAGGGAGGAGGTGGTGAAAAACTGTTTTTT. This codes for CASSPQGGGGEKLFF.

The genes are TRBV10-2 and TRBJ2-3; D might be TRBD2 (6 bases). Germline V gene data show CDR1 as WSHSY and CDR2 as SAAADI. The ends were cut back, 2 bases at V and 3 bases at J, with 15 bases in the middle. This CDR3 is built from 16 residues. CDR3 region: CASSEEGTRETDTQYF. The CDR3 DNA follows: TGCGCCAGCAGTGAGGAGGGGACTCGTGAAACAGATACGCAGTATTTT.

This chain links TRBV6-1 with TRBJ2-1; TRBD1 aligns across 8 bases. The CDR3 length is 13 residues. Germline CDR1 MNHNS, CDR2 SASEGT. V dropped 10 bases and J dropped 4; count of bases not matched to a gene: 6. The CDR3 sequence is CATFRTGYNEQFF. The DNA of the CDR3 is TGTGCCACCTTCAGGACAGGGTACAATGAGCAGTTCTTC.

This clonotype appeared a few times. The chain couples TRBV5-6 to TRBJ1-5; no reliable D call. The germline V and J ends were trimmed by 2 bases and 6 bases, with 9 bases remaining between them. The CDR3 spans 13 residues. Germline V gene lookup returns CDR1 SGHDT and CDR2 YYEEEE. CDR3 sequence reads: CASSLGRVQPQHF. CDR3 nucleotides: TGTGCCAGCAGCTTAGGGAGGGTTCAGCCCCAGCATTTT.

This clonotype was recorded at least ten times. In DNA form, the CDR3 reads TGTGCCAGCAGCTTCCTAGCGGGGGGCACAGATACGCAGTATTTT. Its translation is CASSFLAGGTDTQYF. The V gene is TRBV5-5, the J gene TRBJ2-3; 10 bases line up with TRBD2. Trimming took 2 bases from V and 1 from J; bases not matched to a gene: 1. CDR3 size: 15 residues. CDR1 SGHKS and CDR2 YYEKEE come from the germline V gene (reference sequence).